One sample yielded the 24 T cell receptor beta chains listed below, sequenced in a study of glioma-infiltrating T cells. The iRepertoire nested amplicon-rescue multiplex PCR amplified TCR alpha and beta CDR3s from RNA. MiXCR was run by TCRdb on the multiplex PCR reads, yielding one entry per CDR3 protein. The sample records a few hundred thousand distinct CDR3 sequences, 41% being singletons. The specimen was glioma tissue, nonneoplastic brain tissue, or PBMCs (not recorded which). The origin of the receptors is a human donor with low-grade glioma or glioblastoma, undergoing nonglioma brain surgery, or in good health (not recorded which).

Many counts were recorded for this clonotype. This chain connects TRBV6-2 or TRBV6-3 to TRBJ2-3; D assignment may be TRBD1 or TRBD2 (6 bases each). This CDR3 contains 18 residues. With 1 base removed from V and 3 bases from J, the gap between germline ends came to 20 bases. Germline CDR1 is MNHEY and CDR2 is SVGEGT. The CDR3 DNA is TGTGCCAGCAGTTACTTATCCCTGAGGGGGAGGATAACAGATACGCAGTATTTT. Protein product: CASSYLSLRGRITDTQYF.

This rearrangement joins TRBV12-3 or TRBV12-4 to TRBJ2-1; 8 positions match TRBD2. Germline trimming cut 8 bases from V and 6 bases from J; bases unmatched to any gene: 9. The CDR3 has 14 residues. The CDR3 DNA reads TGTGCCAGCGGATCCGGGACTAGGTCCAATGAGCAGTTCTTC. This gives the protein CASGSGTRSNEQFF.

The chain has TRBV27 and TRBJ2-1, with D hard to call. V gave up 3 bases and J gave up 4 bases, with 10 bases separating them. CDR1 and CDR2 (germline): MNHEY, SMNVEV (reference sequence). CDR3 length: 14 residues. The CDR3 here is CASSFGLTYNEQFF. CDR3 nucleotide sequence: TGTGCCAGCAGTTTTGGCCTCACATACAATGAGCAGTTCTTC.

The rearrangement joins TRBV20-1 to TRBJ1-2; 8 nucleotides line up with TRBD1. V lost 4 bases to trimming and J lost 4 bases; unmatched junction nucleotides: 8. This CDR3 is built from 14 residues. Germline CDR1 is DFQATT and CDR2 is SNEGSKA (reference sequence). CDR3 region: CSAIEDRDSYGYTF. The CDR3 DNA reads as TGCAGTGCTATAGAGGACAGGGACTCCTATGGCTACACCTTC.

This clonotype was picked up many times. The chain employs TRBV15 and TRBJ2-6; D is ambiguous. Germline values: CDR1 LNHNV, CDR2 YYDKDF (reference sequence). CDR3 size: 17 residues. With 1 base removed from V and 0 bases from J, the gap between germline ends came to 10 bases. This CDR3 reads CATSRVADFSGANVLTF. The CDR3 nucleotides read TGTGCCACCAGCAGAGTGGCTGACTTCTCTGGGGCCAACGTCCTGACTTTC.

This clonotype has more than one count but fewer than ten. The V and J genes are TRBV6-2 or TRBV6-3 and TRBJ2-7; D gene unclear. Trimming removed 2 bases at V and 0 bases at J, with 11 bases between. Germline lookup yields CDR1 MNHEY and CDR2 SVGEGT. CDR3 length: 15 residues. Written as DNA, the CDR3 is TGTGCCAGCAGTTACGGGAAGAGAAGCTCCTACGAGCAGTACTTC. Protein sequence: CASSYGKRSSYEQYF.

This clonotype was observed a single time. The junction and the germline gene differ at one end; a read error may be behind it. The chain carries TRBV6-1 and TRBJ2-7; D possibly uses TRBD1 or TRBD2 (5 bases each). The CDR3 length is 15 residues. The germline gives CDR1 MNHNS, CDR2 SASEGT. DNA for the CDR3: TGTGCCAGCAGCCTCAACGCAGGGTTCGACTACGAGCGGTACTTC. Its translation is CASSLNAGFDYERYF.

V usage is TRBV5-4 and J usage is TRBJ1-1; maybe TRBD1 (5 bases). CDR1 SGHNT and CDR2 YYREEE come from the germline V gene (reference sequence). Trimming removed 5 bases from V and 1 base from J, with 15 bases in between. The CDR3 contains 15 residues. This CDR3 is CASRLRGSGNTEAFF. The CDR3, as DNA: TGTGCCAGCAGGTTGAGGGGCTCCGGGAACACTGAAGCTTTCTTT.

The V gene is TRBV4-1, the J gene TRBJ2-7; tentative D call: TRBD1 (5 bases). This CDR3 is 15 amino acids long. The germline V and J ends were trimmed by 3 bases and 4 bases, with 16 bases remaining between them. CDR1 is MGHRA and CDR2 is YSYEKL in the germline V gene. The CDR3 DNA reads as TGCGCCAGCAGCCAGGGGCCCGTGCAGAAATACGAGCAGTACTTC. Its protein product is CASSQGPVQKYEQYF.

CDR3 region: CASSQDGGSSYNEQFF. CDR3 coding DNA: TGTGCCAGCAGCCAAGATGGGGGGAGCTCCTACAATGAGCAGTTCTTC. The rearrangement uses TRBV4-2 and TRBJ2-1, with D maybe TRBD2 (6 bases). The CDR3 extends over 16 amino acids. The germline V and J ends were trimmed by 0 bases and 0 bases, with 9 bases remaining between them. Germline V lookup: CDR1 LGHNA, CDR2 YNFKEQ.

This chain links TRBV5-1 with TRBJ1-4; 7 nucleotides agree with TRBD1. Germline V lookup: CDR1 SGHRS, CDR2 YFSETQ. This CDR3 is 15 amino acids long. The J segment lost 3 bases and the V segment lost 2 bases, leaving 4 bases of the junction unmatched. In DNA form, the CDR3 reads TGCGCCAGCAGCTTACTTACAGGGGCTAATGAAAAACTGTTTTTT. This codes for CASSLLTGANEKLFF.

This clonotype was detected once. A much larger clone lies one base from this, so it may be a read error. The CDR3 region is CASSDALGPSAGYTF. The CDR3 coding sequence is TGTGCCAGCAGTGACGCACTCGGACCGTCCGCTGGCTACACCTTC. The rearrangement links TRBV27 to TRBJ1-2; unclear D gene. The CDR3 totals 15 residues. CDR1 MNHEY and CDR2 SMNVEV come from the germline V gene (reference sequence). Trimming removed 5 bases from V and 7 bases from J, with 20 bases in between.

This clonotype was counted at least ten times. The chain carries TRBV3-1 and TRBJ1-5, with a possible D match to TRBD1 (6 bases). This CDR3 region has 12 residues. Germline lookup yields CDR1 LGHDT and CDR2 YNNKEL (reference sequence). The V and J ends lost 8 bases and 6 bases respectively, with 11 bases between them. The CDR3: CASATGTQPQHF. The CDR3 coding sequence is TGTGCCAGCGCCACAGGGACTCAGCCCCAGCATTTT. The full variable domain, with the rest looked up from reference TRBV3-1 and TRBJ1-5, is DTAVSQTPKYLVTQMGNDKSIKCEQNLGHDTMYWYKQDSKKFLKIMFSYNNKELIINETVPNRFSPKSPDKAHLNLHINSLELGDSAVYFCASATGTQPQHFGDGTRLSIL.

J is TRBJ2-5 and V is TRBV28; no reliable D call. V shed 2 bases and J shed 6 bases, with 13 bases lying between them. The CDR3 spans 14 residues. Germline CDR1 is MDHEN and CDR2 is SYDVKM. The DNA for the CDR3 is TGTGCCAGCAGTTTAGGCGGTGGGTACAAGACCCAGTACTTC. This encodes CASSLGGGYKTQYF.

Turning to this clonotype: A much larger clone lies one base from this, so it may be a read error. This chain uses TRBV4-1 with TRBJ1-1; no definite D call. The CDR3 consists of 13 residues. Germline V gene data show CDR1 as MGHRA and CDR2 as YSYEKL. The CDR3 sequence is CASSLQRNAEAFF. For the CDR3, the DNA is TGCGCCAGCAGCCTACAGCGGAACGCTGAAGCTTTCTTT.

With regard to this clonotype: One base away lies a much larger clone, so this may be a sequencing read error. The chain is built from TRBV27 and TRBJ2-7; the D is unclear. The CDR3 runs to 14 residues. Trimming took 5 bases from V and 7 from J, leaving 18 bases between them. Looked up from germline, CDR1 is MNHEY and CDR2 is SMNVEV (reference sequence). The DNA of the CDR3 is TGTGCCAGCAGTCTGTTACTAAGTGGAGTAGAGCAGTACTTC. Its translation is CASSLLLSGVEQYF.

This clonotype came up many times. The V and J genes are TRBV6-6 and TRBJ2-3; no firm D call. Trimming pared 3 bases from V and 1 base from J, leaving 11 bases between. The length of the CDR3 is 15 residues. Germline lookup yields CDR1 MNHNY and CDR2 SVGAGI (reference sequence). The CDR3 is CASSYTVRGTDTQYF. In DNA, the CDR3 is TGTGCCAGCAGTTATACGGTACGGGGCACAGATACGCAGTATTTT.

Concerning this clonotype itself: Since a much larger clone is just one base distant, this may be a read error. The chain employs TRBV20-1 and TRBJ2-7, with D possibly matching TRBD1 (6 bases). V lost 5 bases, J lost 3 bases, and 14 bases lay in between. This CDR3 is built from 13 residues. CDR1 DFQATT and CDR2 SNEGSKA come from the germline V gene (reference sequence). CDR3 nucleotide sequence: TGCAGTGCTTTAACAGGGCTCTGCTACGAGCAGTACTTC. It yields the protein CSALTGLCYEQYF.

The gene calls are TRBV18 and TRBJ2-3, with 8 bases lining up with TRBD2. This CDR3 comprises 16 residues. V dropped 5 bases and J dropped 1; count of bases not matched to a gene: 8. Germline values: CDR1 KGHSH, CDR2 LQKENI. The CDR3 DNA follows: TGTGCCAGCTCATTTAATGGACTAGCCGGCACAGATACGCAGTATTTT. Its protein product is CASSFNGLAGTDTQYF.

Note on this clonotype: A read error may explain this, as a much larger clone is one base away. This sequence joins TRBV15 and TRBJ2-7; possible D gene TRBD1, 6 bases. CDR3 length equals 14 residues. Per the germline V gene, CDR1 is LNHNV and CDR2 is YYDKDF (reference sequence). CDR3 sequence reads: CATSREWGLYERYF. The CDR3 DNA reads as TGTGCCACCAGCAGAGAGTGGGGGCTGTACGAGCGGTACTTC.

The V and J genes are TRBV7-2 and TRBJ2-3; the match to TRBD2 covers 14 bases. With V trimmed by 5 bases and J by 8 bases, 15 bases remained unmatched. The germline V gene has CDR1 SGHTA and CDR2 FQGNSA. The CDR3 runs to 18 residues. The CDR3 nucleotides are TGTGCCAGCAGCCTAGGAGGGGCGTGGACTAGCGGGAGGACTACGCAGTATTTT. This sequence encodes CASSLGGAWTSGRTTQYF. Variable domain in full (rest from reference TRBV7-2 and TRBJ2-3): GAGVSQSPSNKVTEKGKDVELRCDPISGHTALYWYRQSLGQGLEFLIYFQGNSAPDKSGLPSDRFSAERTGGSVSTLTIQRTQQEDSAVYLCASSLGGAWTSGRTTQYFGPGTRLTVL.

As regards this clonotype: Germline and junction disagree at one end, which may indicate a read error. The rearrangement joins TRBV28 to TRBJ2-3; 8 nucleotides line up with TRBD1. The CDR3 spans 15 residues. CDR1 is MDHEN and CDR2 is SYDVKM in the germline V gene. The CDR3 DNA sequence: TGTGCCACCAGTTTGACAGGGGAATCCACAGATACGCAGTATTTT. The encoded protein is CATSLTGESTDTQYF.

V is TRBV4-2 and J is TRBJ1-2, with unresolved D. V lost 5 bases to trimming and J lost 1 base, with 20 bases between them. The CDR3 runs to 17 residues. CDR1 is LGHNA and CDR2 is YNFKEQ in the germline V gene. The CDR3 sequence: CASSAIMGDTVNYGYTF. The CDR3 nucleotides read TGTGCCAGCAGCGCTATTATGGGAGACACAGTTAACTATGGCTACACCTTC.

For this clonotype: This sequence may be a read error, since a much larger clone differs from it by one base. Since the CDR3 does not end with the conserved phenylalanine or tryptophan, this likely comes from a read error. The chain is built from TRBV4-2 and TRBJ2-5; D might be TRBD1 or TRBD2, each matching 5 bases. V shed 5 bases and J shed 5 bases, with 12 bases lying between them. The CDR3 totals 13 residues. Germline V lookup: CDR1 LGHNA, CDR2 YNFKEQ. The CDR3 coding sequence is TGTGCCAGCAGCTCCCCGGGACGCGAGACCCAGTACTCC. It translates to CASSSPGRETQYS.